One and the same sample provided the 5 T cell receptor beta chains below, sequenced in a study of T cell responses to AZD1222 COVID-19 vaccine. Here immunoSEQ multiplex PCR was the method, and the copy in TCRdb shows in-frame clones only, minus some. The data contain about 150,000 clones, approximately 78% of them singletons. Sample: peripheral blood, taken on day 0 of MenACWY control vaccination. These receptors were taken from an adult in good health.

The CDR3 is CASARPGLKYGYTF. Here the CDR3 DNA reads TGTGCCAGCGCACGACCGGGGCTGAAATATGGCTACACCTTC. The chain carries TRBV19 and TRBJ1-2; tentatively, D is TRBD1 (5 bases). V lost 9 bases and J lost 5, with 19 bases in between. The CDR3 has 14 residues. Germline V CDR1 and CDR2: LNHDA, SQIVND (reference sequence). Combining the CDR3 with reference TRBV19 and TRBJ1-2 gives the whole variable domain DGGITQSPKYLFRKEGQNVTLSCEQNLNHDAMYWYRQDPGQGLRLIYYSQIVNDFQKGDIAEGYSVSREKKESFPLTVTSAQKNPTAFYLCASARPGLKYGYTFGSGTRLTVV.

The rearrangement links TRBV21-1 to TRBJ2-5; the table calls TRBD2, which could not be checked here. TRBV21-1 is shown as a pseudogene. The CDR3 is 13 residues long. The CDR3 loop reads CASSWRRGETQYF. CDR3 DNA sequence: TGTGCCAGCAGTTGGAGGCGGGGGGAGACCCAGTACTTC.

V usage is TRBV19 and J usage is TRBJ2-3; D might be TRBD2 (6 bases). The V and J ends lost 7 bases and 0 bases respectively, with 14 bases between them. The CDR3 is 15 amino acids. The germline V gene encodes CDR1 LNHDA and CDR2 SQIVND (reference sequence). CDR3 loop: CASTEGLPSTDTQYF. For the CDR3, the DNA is TGTGCCAGTACCGAGGGACTTCCTAGCACAGATACGCAGTATTTT.

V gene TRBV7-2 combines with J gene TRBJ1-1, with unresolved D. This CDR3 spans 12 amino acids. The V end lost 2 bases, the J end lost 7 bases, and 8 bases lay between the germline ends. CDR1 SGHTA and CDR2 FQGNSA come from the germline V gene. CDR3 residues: CASSLTSGEAFF. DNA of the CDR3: TGTGCCAGCAGCTTAACGTCCGGTGAAGCTTTCTTT.

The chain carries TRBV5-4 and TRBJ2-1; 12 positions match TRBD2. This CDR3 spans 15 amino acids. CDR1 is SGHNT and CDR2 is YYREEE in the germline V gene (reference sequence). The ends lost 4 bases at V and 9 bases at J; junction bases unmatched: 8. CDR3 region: CASSPTSGGAGEQFF. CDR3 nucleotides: TGTGCCAGCAGCCCGACTAGCGGGGGAGCGGGTGAGCAGTTCTTC.